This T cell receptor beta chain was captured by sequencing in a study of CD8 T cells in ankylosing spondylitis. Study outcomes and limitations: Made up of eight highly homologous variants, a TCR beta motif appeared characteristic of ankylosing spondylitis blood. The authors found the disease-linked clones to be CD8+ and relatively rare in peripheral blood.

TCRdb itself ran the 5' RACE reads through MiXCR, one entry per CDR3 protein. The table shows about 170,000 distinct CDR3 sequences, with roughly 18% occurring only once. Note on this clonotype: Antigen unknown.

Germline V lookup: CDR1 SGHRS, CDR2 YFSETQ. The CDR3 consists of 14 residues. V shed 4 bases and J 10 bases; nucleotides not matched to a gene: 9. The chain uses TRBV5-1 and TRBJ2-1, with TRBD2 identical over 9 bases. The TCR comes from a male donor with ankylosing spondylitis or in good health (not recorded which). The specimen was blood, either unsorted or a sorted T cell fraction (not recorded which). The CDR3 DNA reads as TGCGCCAGCAGCAAATCCGGGACTAGCATAGAGCAGTTCTTC. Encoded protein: CASSKSGTSIEQFF.